Listed below are T cell receptor beta chains from one sample, sequenced in a study of PD-1 blockade in classical Hodgkin lymphoma. TCRdb's copy holds only in-frame clones and misses some; the assay was immunoSEQ multiplex PCR. The sample contains 50,000 to 65,000 clones, about 90% of which appear only once. The material was peripheral blood mononuclear cells (PBMCs), obtained before the fourth cycle of nivolumab. The receptor source for this set is a human donor with classical Hodgkin lymphoma. Each CDR3 is given with its conserved first and last residue. The D gene is left open where the match is weak. Only part of the rows carry a size: once, few, many, or a class if the clone is expanded.

clone_size j_call d_call v_call cdr3_nt cdr3_aa
NA TRBJ1-1 NA TRBV7-9 TGTGCCAGCAGTTACTCAGGGAACACTGAAGCTTTCTTT CASSYSGNTEAFF
once TRBJ1-1 NA TRBV18 TGTGCCAGCTCCCCGCTTCCGTTGAACCACAGGGCTGGGGTGAACACTGAAGCTTTCTTT CASSPLPLNHRAGVNTEAFF
NA TRBJ1-2 NA TRBV7-9 TGTGCCAGCAGCTTAGGTCGGTCGTTCCGGGGACGACTATATGGCTACACCTTC CASSLGRSFRGRLYGYTF
NA TRBJ1-1 NA TRBV7-2 TGTGCCAGCAAGAGAGGCGAGACGAACACTGAAGCTTTCTTT CASKRGETNTEAFF
NA TRBJ1-1 TRBD1 TRBV18 TGTGCCAGCTCACAGGACAGGTTGAACACTGAAGCTTTCTTT CASSQDRLNTEAFF
NA TRBJ2-5 NA TRBV14 TGTGCCAGCAGCCGGCCTACGGGCGCGGAGACCCAGTACTTC CASSRPTGAETQYF
few TRBJ1-3 NA TRBV7-9 TGTGCCAGCAGCTTAGCGACAGACGGAAACACCATATATTTT CASSLATDGNTIYF
few TRBJ1-2 TRBD1 TRBV9 TGTGCCAGCAGGGCCGGGACAGCAGATGGCTACACCTTC CASRAGTADGYTF
NA TRBJ2-1 NA TRBV19 TGTGCCAGTACCCCCTGGGTGGGTACCCTCTACAATGAGCAGTTCTTC CASTPWVGTLYNEQFF
once TRBJ1-4 NA TRBV6-6 TGTGCCAGCAGTTACTCCGGGGCCGAGGGTGAAAAACTGTTTTTT CASSYSGAEGEKLFF
NA TRBJ1-2 NA TRBV7-8 TGTGCCAGCAGCTTGCCCCGCCAATCTTCTGGCTACACCTTC CASSLPRQSSGYTF
NA TRBJ2-1 NA TRBV2 TGTGCCAGCGGGGGGGTAGACAGGGTTTGGCGCAATGAGCAGTTCTTC CASGGVDRVWRNEQFF
few TRBJ2-2 NA TRBV7-9 TGTGCCGTACCGTGGGGGAACGGGGAGCTGTTTTTT CAVPWGNGELFF
NA TRBJ2-5 NA TRBV19 TGTGCCAGTGGATTCCAGGGGAGGCAAGAGACCCAGTACTTC CASGFQGRQETQYF
NA TRBJ1-2 NA TRBV14 TGTGCCAGCAGCCAAGATAATGGGGCCGGAGGCTACACCTTC CASSQDNGAGGYTF
NA TRBJ2-5 NA TRBV18 TGTGCCAGCTCGCTCGGACAGTCCCAAGAGACCCAGTACTTC CASSLGQSQETQYF
NA TRBJ1-4 NA TRBV5-6 TGTGCCAGCAGTTTTGGGACCGGCAGGGATGAAAAACTGTTTTTT CASSFGTGRDEKLFF
NA TRBJ1-3 TRBD1 TRBV5-6 TGTGCCAGCAGCTTCGTCATAGCAGACAGGGCAGGAGGAAACACCATATATTTT CASSFVIADRAGGNTIYF
NA TRBJ2-7 NA TRBV5-5 TGTGCCAGCAGCTTAAGGCATCTTCGTTCCTACGAGCAGTACTTC CASSLRHLRSYEQYF
few TRBJ1-4 NA TRBV4-1 TGCGCCAGCAGCCAAGTCTATCGGGGTAGAAATGAAAAACTGTTTTTT CASSQVYRGRNEKLFF
NA TRBJ1-3 NA TRBV5-8 TGTGCCAGCAGCTTGGATTGGACACCTGGAAACACCATATATTTT CASSLDWTPGNTIYF
once TRBJ2-1 NA TRBV7-9 TGTGCCAGCAGCTTAACCCTTAAGGTGCAGTTCTTC CASSLTLKVQFF
NA TRBJ2-7 NA TRBV13 TGTGCCAGCAGCTCGAGTAGAGGGATATATTCCTACGAGCAGTACTTC CASSSSRGIYSYEQYF
NA TRBJ2-1 NA TRBV18 TGTGCCAGCTCGTCGACTAGCTACAATGAGCAGTTCTTC CASSSTSYNEQFF
NA TRBJ1-1 NA TRBV19 TGTGCCAGTAGTGCACATCAGACAGTAACGACTGCTGAAGCTTTCTTT CASSAHQTVTTAEAFF
NA TRBJ2-7 TRBD1 TRBV18 TGTGCCAGCTCACTCTTAGGGCCGGGACAGGGGTTAGAAGAGCAGTACTTC CASSLLGPGQGLEEQYF
few TRBJ1-6 TRBD1 TRBV10-3 TGTGCCATCAGCCCCCGAACAGGGGATCAATCACCCCTCCACTTT CAISPRTGDQSPLHF
NA TRBJ2-1 TRBD2 TRBV5-1 TGCGCCAGCAGCTTACAGCGGGGGGATTACAATGAGCAGTTCTTC CASSLQRGDYNEQFF
NA TRBJ2-7 TRBD2 TRBV4-1 TGCGCCAGCAGCCCCCGGGGGGGGGACTCTTACGAGCAGTACTTC CASSPRGGDSYEQYF
NA TRBJ2-1 TRBD2 TRBV7-9 TGTGCCAGCAGCTTATCCGGGGGGGCCCTGGATGAGCAGTTCTTC CASSLSGGALDEQFF
once TRBJ2-3 TRBD1 TRBV6-4 TGTGCCGGCTCAAACAGGGGATTCACAGATACGCAGTATTTT CAGSNRGFTDTQYF
NA TRBJ2-7 TRBD2 TRBV19 TGTGCCAGTAGTAAGACTAGCGTAGGTGGGGAGCAGTACTTC CASSKTSVGGEQYF
NA TRBJ1-4 NA TRBV6-5 TGTGCCAGCAGTTACCGCTCCGGGCGCGGTGAAAAACTGTTTTTT CASSYRSGRGEKLFF
NA TRBJ1-5 NA TRBV10-1 TGCGCCAGCAGTGAGTCGAGGGGCCTCCAGCATTTT CASSESRGLQHF
NA TRBJ1-1 NA TRBV6-1 TGTGCCAGCAGTGAAGGAGGGATCATGAACACTGAAGCTTTCTTT CASSEGGIMNTEAFF
NA TRBJ2-3 NA TRBV21-1 TGTGCCAGCAGCACGAGAACGGATACGCAGTATTTT CASSTRTDTQYF
once TRBJ1-2 TRBD1 TRBV2 TGTGCCAGCAGCGTAGGACAGGGAGACTATGGCTACACCTTC CASSVGQGDYGYTF
once TRBJ1-1 TRBD1 TRBV27 TGTGCCAGCAGTTTAGCACAGGGGTCCTCTGAAGCTTTCTTT CASSLAQGSSEAFF
NA TRBJ1-2 NA TRBV9 TGTGCCAGCAGCGTGGGCCCTTATAATGGCTACACCTTC CASSVGPYNGYTF
NA TRBJ2-5 TRBD2 TRBV30 TGTGCCTGGAGTGTTCGGGCGGGGGGAGTGGGGACCCAGTACTTC CAWSVRAGGVGTQYF
NA TRBJ1-1 NA TRBV19 TGTGCCAGTAGTAGGACAGCCATGGGGCGAGCTTTCTTT CASSRTAMGRAFF
NA TRBJ1-1 NA TRBV10-3 TGTGCCACCAAACCCGCCATGAACACTGAAGCTTTCTTT CATKPAMNTEAFF
NA TRBJ2-2 TRBD2 TRBV5-1 TGCGCCAGCAGCTTTGGCCTAGCGGGGTCCGGGGAGCTGTTTTTT CASSFGLAGSGELFF
NA TRBJ1-6 TRBD1 TRBV27 TGTGCCAGCAGCTGGACAGGGGGGACTGACTCACCCCTCCACTTT CASSWTGGTDSPLHF
NA TRBJ2-7 TRBD1 TRBV5-1 TGCGCCAGCAGCTCTGGACAGGGTATAAAGGAGCAGTACTTC CASSSGQGIKEQYF
NA TRBJ1-2 NA TRBV4-1 TGCGCCAGCAGCCAAGACGAGATTACTAACTATGGCTACACCTTC CASSQDEITNYGYTF
NA TRBJ2-5 NA TRBV20-1 TGCAGTGTAGGCTTTGGAGAGACCCAGTACTTC CSVGFGETQYF
NA TRBJ2-7 TRBD2 TRBV27 TGTGCCTCTCGGGGGGGGCCGACCTCCTACGAGCAGTACTTC CASRGGPTSYEQYF
NA TRBJ1-2 NA TRBV7-9 TGTGCCAGCAGCTTAGGACAGGCCTTTGGATCCGCGGACTATGGCTACACCTTC CASSLGQAFGSADYGYTF
few TRBJ1-1 NA TRBV15 TGTGCCACCAGCCCCAGCTACACTGAAGCTTTCTTT CATSPSYTEAFF
once TRBJ1-2 NA TRBV18 TGTGCCAGCTCACCAGAAGGGGGGAGCTATGGCTACACCTTC CASSPEGGSYGYTF
NA TRBJ1-1 NA TRBV6-6 TGTGCCAGCAGTTACCCTGACCCTCGGGCTGGTGAAGCTTTCTTT CASSYPDPRAGEAFF
NA TRBJ1-5 NA TRBV7-8 TGTGCCAGCAGCTTAGACGATCAGCCCCAGCATTTT CASSLDDQPQHF
NA TRBJ1-1 NA TRBV5-1 TGCGCCAGCAGCTTGGGAGGTGGCGCTTTCTTT CASSLGGGAFF
NA TRBJ1-4 NA TRBV25-1 TGTGCCAGCAGTGAACTTTCGAGGGGAGAGGAGGATGAAAAACTGTTTTTT CASSELSRGEEDEKLFF
NA TRBJ1-1 TRBD1 TRBV7-8 TGTGCCAGCAGCTTGCCGGACAGGGCGAACACTGAAGCTTTCTTT CASSLPDRANTEAFF
NA TRBJ2-7 TRBD1 TRBV6-5 TGTGCCACCTCCCGACAGGGACAGGGTTTCTTCGAGCAGTACTTC CATSRQGQGFFEQYF